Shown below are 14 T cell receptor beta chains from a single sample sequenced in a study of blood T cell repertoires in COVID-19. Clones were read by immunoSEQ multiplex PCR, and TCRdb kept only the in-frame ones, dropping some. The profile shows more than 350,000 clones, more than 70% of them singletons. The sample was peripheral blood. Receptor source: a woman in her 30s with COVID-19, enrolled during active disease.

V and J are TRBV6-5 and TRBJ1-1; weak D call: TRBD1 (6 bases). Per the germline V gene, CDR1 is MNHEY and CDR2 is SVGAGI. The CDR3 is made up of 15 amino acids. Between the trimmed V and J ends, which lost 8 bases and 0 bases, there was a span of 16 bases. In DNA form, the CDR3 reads TGTGCCAGCCGATCCAGCAGGGGCCTGAACACTGAAGCTTTCTTT. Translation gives CASRSSRGLNTEAFF.

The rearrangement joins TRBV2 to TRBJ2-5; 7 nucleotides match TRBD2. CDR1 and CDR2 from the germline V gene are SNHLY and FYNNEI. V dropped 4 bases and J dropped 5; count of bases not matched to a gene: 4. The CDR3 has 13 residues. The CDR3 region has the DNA TGTGCCAGCAGTGGGACTAGGGGTGAGACCCAGTACTTC. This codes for CASSGTRGETQYF.

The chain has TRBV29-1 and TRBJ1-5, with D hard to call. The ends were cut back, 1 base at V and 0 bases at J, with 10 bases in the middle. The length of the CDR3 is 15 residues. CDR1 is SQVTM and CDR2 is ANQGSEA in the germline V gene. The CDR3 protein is CSVEVGGNSNQPQHF. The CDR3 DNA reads TGCAGCGTTGAAGTCGGTGGTAATAGCAATCAGCCCCAGCATTTT. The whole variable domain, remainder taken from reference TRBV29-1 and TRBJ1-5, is SAVISQKPSRDICQRGTSLTIQCQVDSQVTMMFWYRQQPGQSLTLIATANQGSEATYESGFVIDKFPISRPNLTFSTLTVSNMSPEDSSIYLCSVEVGGNSNQPQHFGDGTRLSIL.

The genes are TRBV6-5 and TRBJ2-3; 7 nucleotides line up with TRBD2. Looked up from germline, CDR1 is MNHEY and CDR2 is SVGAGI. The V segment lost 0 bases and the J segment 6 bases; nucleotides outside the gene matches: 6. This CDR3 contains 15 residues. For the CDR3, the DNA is TGTGCCAGCAGTTACTCACCGGGAGCGGGGGATACGCAGTATTTT. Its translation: CASSYSPGAGDTQYF.

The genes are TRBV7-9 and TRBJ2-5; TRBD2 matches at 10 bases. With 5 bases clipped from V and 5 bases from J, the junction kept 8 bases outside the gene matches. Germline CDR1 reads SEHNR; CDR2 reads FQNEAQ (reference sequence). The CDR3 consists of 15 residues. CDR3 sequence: CASSEPSGRFETQYF. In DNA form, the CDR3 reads TGTGCCAGCAGCGAGCCTAGCGGGAGATTTGAGACCCAGTACTTC.

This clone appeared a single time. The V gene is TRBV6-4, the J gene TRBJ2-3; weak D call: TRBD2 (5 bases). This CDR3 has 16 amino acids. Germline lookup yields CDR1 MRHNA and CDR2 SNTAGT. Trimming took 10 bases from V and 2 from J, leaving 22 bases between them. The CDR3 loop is CATLLAEEAFTDTQYF. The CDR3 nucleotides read TGTGCCACCCTCCTGGCGGAGGAAGCTTTCACAGATACGCAGTATTTT.

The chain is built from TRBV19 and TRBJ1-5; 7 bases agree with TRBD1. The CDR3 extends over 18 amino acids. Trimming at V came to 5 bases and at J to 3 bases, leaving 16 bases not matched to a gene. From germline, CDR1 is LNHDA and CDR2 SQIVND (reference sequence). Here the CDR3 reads CASSARTGPTRFNQPQHF. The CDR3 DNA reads TGTGCCAGTAGTGCTAGGACAGGACCAACGCGTTTCAATCAGCCCCAGCATTTT.

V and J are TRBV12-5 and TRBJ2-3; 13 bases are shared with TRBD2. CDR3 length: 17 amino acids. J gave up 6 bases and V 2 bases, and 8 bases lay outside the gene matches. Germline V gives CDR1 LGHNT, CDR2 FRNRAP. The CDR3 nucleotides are TGTGCTAGTGGTTTGACTAGCGGGAGGGCCGTTGTGGATACGCAGTATTTT. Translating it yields CASGLTSGRAVVDTQYF.

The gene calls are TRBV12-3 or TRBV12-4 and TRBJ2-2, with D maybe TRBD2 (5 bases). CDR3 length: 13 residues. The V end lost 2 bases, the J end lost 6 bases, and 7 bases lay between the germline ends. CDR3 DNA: TGTGCCAGCAGTTTAATCGGGGCCGGGGAGCTGTTTTTT. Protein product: CASSLIGAGELFF.

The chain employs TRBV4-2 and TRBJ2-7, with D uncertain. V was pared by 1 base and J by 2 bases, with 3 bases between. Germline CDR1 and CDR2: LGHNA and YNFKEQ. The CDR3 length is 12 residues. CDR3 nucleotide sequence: TGTGCCAGCAGCCAAGCAACCTACGAGCAGTACTTC. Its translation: CASSQATYEQYF.

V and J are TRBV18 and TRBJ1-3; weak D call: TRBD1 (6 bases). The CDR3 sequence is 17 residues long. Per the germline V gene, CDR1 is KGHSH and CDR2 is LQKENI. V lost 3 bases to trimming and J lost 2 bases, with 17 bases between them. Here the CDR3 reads CASSPISAGAAGNTIYF. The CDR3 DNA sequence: TGTGCCAGCTCACCTATATCCGCGGGGGCGGCTGGAAACACCATATATTTT.

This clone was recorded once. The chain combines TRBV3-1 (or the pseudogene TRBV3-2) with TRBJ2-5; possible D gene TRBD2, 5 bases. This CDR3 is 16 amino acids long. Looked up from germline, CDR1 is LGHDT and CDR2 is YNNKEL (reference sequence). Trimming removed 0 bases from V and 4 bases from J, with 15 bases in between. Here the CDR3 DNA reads TGTGCCAGCAGCCAAGATCAAGGAGGTATGGGAGAGACCCAGTACTTC. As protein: CASSQDQGGMGETQYF.

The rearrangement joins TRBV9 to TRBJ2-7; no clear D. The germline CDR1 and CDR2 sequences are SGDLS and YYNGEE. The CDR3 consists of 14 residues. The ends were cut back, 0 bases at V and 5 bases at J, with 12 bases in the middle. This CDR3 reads CASSVGVYPDEQYF. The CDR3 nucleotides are TGTGCCAGCAGCGTAGGTGTCTACCCGGACGAGCAGTACTTC.

The CDR3 is CASSLALAGGVSSYNEQFF. The CDR3 bases are TGCGCCAGCAGCTTGGCCCTAGCGGGAGGGGTTAGCTCCTACAATGAGCAGTTCTTC. The V and J genes are TRBV5-1 and TRBJ2-1, with TRBD2 identical over 12 bases. This CDR3 has 19 residues. The ends lost 0 bases at V and 0 bases at J; junction bases unmatched: 7. Germline-derived CDR1 and CDR2 are SGHRS and YFSETQ.